The TCR beta chain under discussion was sequenced for a study of human T cells and chemical hapten exposure. Study-level information: Donors were sensitized with 2% DPC on the upper inner arm. Reading of the patch tests, which applied 0.01% DPC to the upper back, occurred at 6 days.

CDR1 and CDR2 from the germline V gene are MDHEN and SYDVKM. This CDR3 has 16 residues. V was pared by 3 bases and J by 3 bases, with 18 bases between. The study, taken as a whole, reports: After DPC sensitization, TCRs above 1 in 1000 frequency showed no change.

Time point reported: pre-sensitization, week 0. Treatment noted: therapeutic diphenylcyclopropenone sensitization with weekly scalp DPC. This clonotype was recorded many times. Antigen: not known. MiXCR was run by TCRdb on the RACE reads, yielding one entry per CDR3 protein. This sample has tens of thousands of distinct CDR3 sequences, with roughly a tenth found just once. The source was whole blood, collected in connection with sensitization to the hapten diphenylcyclopropenone (DPC). This chain uses TRBV28 with TRBJ2-7; D remains unclear. This clonotype originated in a man aged 35 to 55 with alopecia areata. Some clones in this sample may be carry-over from other donors' samples. CDR3 nucleotides: TGTGCCAGCAGTTTTATTGGGAAACCTCCTTACTACGAGCAGTACTTC. It specifies CASSFIGKPPYYEQYF.